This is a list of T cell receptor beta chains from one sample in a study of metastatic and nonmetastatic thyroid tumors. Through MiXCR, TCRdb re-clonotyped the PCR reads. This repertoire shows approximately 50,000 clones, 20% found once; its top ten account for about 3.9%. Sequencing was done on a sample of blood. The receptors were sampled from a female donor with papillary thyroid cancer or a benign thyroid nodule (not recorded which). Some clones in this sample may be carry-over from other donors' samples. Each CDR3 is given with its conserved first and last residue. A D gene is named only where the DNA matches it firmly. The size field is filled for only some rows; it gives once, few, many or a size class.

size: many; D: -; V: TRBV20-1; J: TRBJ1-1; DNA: TGCAGTGCTAGAGATCGTCTTGGGGGCACTGAAGCTTTCTTT; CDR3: CSARDRLGGTEAFF
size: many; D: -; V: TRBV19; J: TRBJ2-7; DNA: TGTGCCAGTAGTATTGTTGCATTTGGGGATTACGAGCAGTACTTC; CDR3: CASSIVAFGDYEQYF
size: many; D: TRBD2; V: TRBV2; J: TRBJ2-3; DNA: TGTGCCAGCAGTGAATCCGGATGGGGACTGGCGGGAGGGCCACCTACGCAGTATTTT; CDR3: CASSESGWGLAGGPPTQYF
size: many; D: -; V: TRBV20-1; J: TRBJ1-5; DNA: TGCAGTGCTAGCCGTCTTAGCAATCAGCCCCAGCATTTT; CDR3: CSASRLSNQPQHF
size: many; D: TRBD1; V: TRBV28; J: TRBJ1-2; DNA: TGTGCCAGCAGTTTAGTCTTCTCACGGGACAGCTGGGACTATGGCTACACCTTC; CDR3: CASSLVFSRDSWDYGYTF
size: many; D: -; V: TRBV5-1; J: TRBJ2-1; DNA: TGCGCCAGCGGACTGGACGCGCCCAGCTACAATGAGCAGTTCTTC; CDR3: CASGLDAPSYNEQFF
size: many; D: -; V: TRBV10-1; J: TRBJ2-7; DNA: TGCGCCAGCAGTGAGTCGACAGCCACACTAGGAGAGCAGTACTTC; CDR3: CASSESTATLGEQYF
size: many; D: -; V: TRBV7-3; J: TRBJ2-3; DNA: TGTGCCAGCAGCTTAGACAGGCCACCTGGGGAAGATACGCAGTATTTT; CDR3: CASSLDRPPGEDTQYF
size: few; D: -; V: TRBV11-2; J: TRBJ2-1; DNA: TGTGCCAGCAGCTCGATACTAGCAGGTTCCTACAATGAGCAGTTCTTC; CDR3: CASSSILAGSYNEQFF
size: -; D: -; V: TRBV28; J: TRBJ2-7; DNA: TGTGCCAGCAGCCCGGTGGGGGGCTCCTACGAGCAGTACTTC; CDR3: CASSPVGGSYEQYF
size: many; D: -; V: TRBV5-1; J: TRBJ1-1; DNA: TGCGCCAGCAGCTTGGGGACGGGGGGAACTGAAGCTTTCTTT; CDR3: CASSLGTGGTEAFF
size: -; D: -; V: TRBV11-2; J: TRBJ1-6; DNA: TGTGCCAGCAGCTTAGTCGACAGCTCTAATTCACCCCTCCACTTT; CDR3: CASSLVDSSNSPLHF
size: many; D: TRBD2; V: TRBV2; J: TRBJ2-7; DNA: TGTGCCAGCAGTGATCCTTCTAGCGGGAATCCGTACTTC; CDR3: CASSDPSSGNPYF
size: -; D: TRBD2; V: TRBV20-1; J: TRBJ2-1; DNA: TGCAGTGCTAGTCCCTTAGCGGGAGTGCCTTGCAGAGAGCAGTTCTTC; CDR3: CSASPLAGVPCREQFF
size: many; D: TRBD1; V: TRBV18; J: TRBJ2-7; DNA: TGTGCCAGCTCACCTTGGACAGGGGAGGGGTACGAGCAGTACTTC; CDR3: CASSPWTGEGYEQYF
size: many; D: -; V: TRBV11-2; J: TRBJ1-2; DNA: TGTGCCAGCAGCCCTCTGGCAGGGGCGATACTCTATGGCTACACCTTC; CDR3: CASSPLAGAILYGYTF
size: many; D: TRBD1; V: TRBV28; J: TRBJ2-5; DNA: TGTGCCAGCAGTCCCTCCGGGACAGGGAGGGAGACCCAGTACTTC; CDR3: CASSPSGTGRETQYF
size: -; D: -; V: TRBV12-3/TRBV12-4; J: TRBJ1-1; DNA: TGTGCCAGCAGTTTAATAGGTCTGACGCGTACTGAAGCTTTATTT; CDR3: CASSLIGLTRTEALF
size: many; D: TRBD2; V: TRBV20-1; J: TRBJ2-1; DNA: TGCAGTGTTCGGACTAGCGGGAGGGGGAATGAGCAGTTCTTC; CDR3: CSVRTSGRGNEQFF
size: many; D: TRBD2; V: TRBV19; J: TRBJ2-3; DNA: TGTGCCAGCCAACTCTCGACTAGCGGGAGAAATACGCAGTATTTT; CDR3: CASQLSTSGRNTQYF
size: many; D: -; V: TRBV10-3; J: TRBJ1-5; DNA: TGTGCCATCAGTGAAAGCAATCAGCCCCAGCATTTT; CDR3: CAISESNQPQHF
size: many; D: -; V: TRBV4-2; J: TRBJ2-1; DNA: TGTGCCAGCAGCCAAGTTAAAGTTCACGATGAGCAGTTCTTC; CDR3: CASSQVKVHDEQFF
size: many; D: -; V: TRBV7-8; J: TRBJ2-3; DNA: TGTGCCAGCAGCTTAGGACTTGGCACAGATACGCAGTATTTT; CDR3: CASSLGLGTDTQYF
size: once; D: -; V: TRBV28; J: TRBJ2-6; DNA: TGTGCCAGCATTCCCCGGACAGAGGAGGCTGGGGCCAACGTCCTGACTTTC; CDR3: CASIPRTEEAGANVLTF
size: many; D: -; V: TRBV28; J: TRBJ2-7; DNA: TGTGCCAGCAGACCTGAGGGCAGTTTTTCCTACGAGCAGTACTTC; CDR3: CASRPEGSFSYEQYF
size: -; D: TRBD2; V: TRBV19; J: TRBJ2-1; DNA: TGTGCCAGTAGTAGATTACTAGCGGACTACAATGAGCAGTTCTTC; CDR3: CASSRLLADYNEQFF
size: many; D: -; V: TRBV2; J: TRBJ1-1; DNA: TGTGCCAGCGTCTTGGGCGCGGGTAACACTGAAGCTTTCTTT; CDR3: CASVLGAGNTEAFF
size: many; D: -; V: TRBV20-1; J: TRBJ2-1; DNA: TGCAGTGCGTCAGACTATAATGAGCAGTTCTTC; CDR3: CSASDYNEQFF
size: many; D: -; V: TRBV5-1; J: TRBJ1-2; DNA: TGCGCCAGCAGCTCGGAAGGGAACCCGGCTAACTATGGCTACACCTTC; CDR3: CASSSEGNPANYGYTF